This T cell receptor beta chain was sequenced during a study of cytomegalovirus exposure and HLA in healthy donors. Study-level information: Researchers previously reported finding fewer than 140 million unique TCR beta sequences from approximately 200 million T cells. Whole-study findings and limits: Looking again later, the authors saw that most CMV-associated TCR beta chains seemed HLA-restricted.

This clone was detected only a few times. Its target is not known. The PCR made use of 60 Vbeta and 13 Jbeta primers. Here immunoSEQ multiplex PCR was the method, and the copy in TCRdb shows in-frame clones only, minus some. The data contain 150,000 or so clones, 76% of them singletons. The germline CDR1 and CDR2 sequences are SGHRS and YFSETQ. The V end was cut by 0 bases, the J end by 4 bases, with 10 bases between. The CDR3 consists of 14 residues. The V gene is TRBV5-1, the J gene TRBJ1-2; D gene ambiguous. Sequenced material: PBMCs. This receptor was identified in a male donor in good health and CMV-seronegative. The CDR3 region has the DNA TGCGCCAGCAGCTTGGTATCTTCTTCCTATGGCTACACCTTC. This sequence encodes CASSLVSSSYGYTF.